This T cell receptor (beta chain) derives from a study of blood T cells in healthy people across ages. Study at large: Capture by template switching was about one barcoded beta molecule per two T cells.

Trimming removed 3 bases at V and 7 bases at J, with 11 bases between. Germline V gene lookup returns CDR1 KGHDR and CDR2 SFDVKD. The CDR3 sequence is 13 residues long. Then a second PCR, running about 7 to 11 cycles, was carried out with a sample-barcoded 5' primer and a J-beta primer mix. Using its own MiXCR run on the 5' RACE reads, TCRdb lists one record per CDR3 protein. The sample includes 1.5 million to 2 million distinct CDR3 sequences, about 35% of them seen just once. The rearrangement links TRBV24-1 to TRBJ1-2, with D unclear. The clonotype originates from a woman aged 25 to 39 in good health. The sample comprised blood. The CDR3 region has the DNA TGTGCCACCAGTGATCAGAATTGGGCTGGCTACACCTTC. As protein: CATSDQNWAGYTF.